This T cell receptor (beta chain) was identified in a study of human T cells and chemical hapten exposure. This clonotype appeared many times. Each CDR3 protein is one row after TCRdb ran MiXCR on the RACE reads. The sample consists of 130,000 or so distinct CDR3 sequences, approximately 9% of them appearing once. Time point in this sample: healthy volunteer bleed at 2 weeks. The starting material, unfractionated whole blood, was used for total RNA extraction. The sample comprised whole blood. This receptor was obtained from a male donor in good health. Some clones in this sample may be carry-over from other donors' samples.

In DNA, the CDR3 is TGTGCCAGCAGCCAACGGGACAGCCTGGAGCAGTACTTC. It codes for CASSQRDSLEQYF. The chain links TRBV6-2 or TRBV6-3 to TRBJ2-7; 7 bases are shared with TRBD1. V dropped 6 bases and J dropped 7; count of bases not matched to a gene: 9. This CDR3 contains 13 residues. Per germline, CDR1 MNHEY and CDR2 SVGEGT.